The 9 T cell receptor beta chains presented below share a single source sample, sequenced in a study of blood T cell repertoires in COVID-19. The table came from immunoSEQ multiplex PCR; TCRdb's copy has only in-frame clones and leaves some out. The sample carries some 150,000 clones, roughly 90% recorded once. The sample taken for sequencing was peripheral blood. These receptors were collected from a human donor in a cohort sampled during active COVID-19.

The chain combines TRBV5-5 with TRBJ2-5, with 8 bases fitting TRBD2. The V gene's germline CDR1 is SGHKS and CDR2 YYEKEE (reference sequence). This CDR3 contains 15 residues. J was trimmed by 3 bases and V by 1 base; bases with no gene match: 5. The CDR3 bases are TGTGCCAGCAGCTTGACCGGGACTAGAGAAGAGACCCAGTACTTC. Encoded protein: CASSLTGTREETQYF.

V and J are TRBV28 and TRBJ1-1; 10 nucleotides line up with TRBD1. Trimming removed 8 bases from V and 0 bases from J; junction bases left unmatched: 3. The CDR3 sequence is 14 residues long. CDR1 is MDHEN and CDR2 is SYDVKM in the germline V gene. The CDR3: CASRQGAVNTEAFF. CDR3 in DNA: TGTGCCAGCCGACAGGGGGCCGTGAACACTGAAGCTTTCTTT.

The chain has TRBV12-3 or TRBV12-4 and TRBJ1-6; no reliable D call. The CDR3 totals 12 residues. Trimming took 8 bases from V and 7 from J, leaving 9 bases between them. The CDR3 here is CASGVGNSPLHF. The DNA of the CDR3 is TGTGCCAGCGGCGTGGGCAATTCACCCCTCCACTTT.

This rearrangement joins TRBV9 to TRBJ2-5, with 9 positions matching TRBD1. This CDR3 has 16 amino acids. The trim removed 4 bases at V and 7 bases at J, leaving 14 bases unmatched. Germline lookup yields CDR1 SGDLS and CDR2 YYNGEE. The CDR3 reads CASSSTTGGTPSTQYF. In DNA, the CDR3 is TGTGCCAGCAGCTCGACGACAGGGGGGACCCCGTCGACCCAGTACTTC. The whole variable domain, remainder taken from reference TRBV9 and TRBJ2-5, is DSGVTQTPKHLITATGQRVTLRCSPRSGDLSVYWYQQSLDQGLQFLIQYYNGEERAKGNILERFSAQQFPDLHSELNLSSLELGDSALYFCASSSTTGGTPSTQYFGPGTRLLVL.

This sequence joins TRBV7-3 and TRBJ2-7; maybe TRBD2 (6 bases). The CDR3 covers 12 residues. Germline V gives CDR1 SGHTA, CDR2 FQGTGA. Trimming cost V 2 bases and J 7 bases, with 9 bases left between them. The CDR3: CASSLGGGEQYF. The CDR3 DNA reads TGTGCCAGCAGCTTAGGAGGAGGGGAGCAGTACTTC.

This clone was counted between two and nine times. This chain joins TRBV5-1 and TRBJ2-4; D might be TRBD1 (5 bases). The CDR3 sequence is 15 residues long. Germline V CDR1 and CDR2: SGHRS, YFSETQ. Trimming stripped 0 bases from V and 1 base from J, with 8 bases between. In nucleotides, the CDR3 is TGCGCCAGCAGCTTGGTAAACAGGGCCAAAAACATTCAGTACTTC. Its translation is CASSLVNRAKNIQYF.

The gene calls are TRBV7-3 and TRBJ2-2, with D maybe TRBD1 (6 bases). Germline V lookup: CDR1 SGHTA, CDR2 FQGTGA. The CDR3 extends over 15 amino acids. With 2 bases removed from V and 2 bases from J, the gap between germline ends came to 9 bases. The CDR3: CASSLRTDNTGELFF. The CDR3 DNA reads as TGTGCCAGCAGCTTACGGACAGACAACACCGGGGAGCTGTTTTTT.

This clone has only a few counts. V gene TRBV6-6 combines with J gene TRBJ2-3; 9 bases map to TRBD2. This CDR3 region has 17 residues. Germline V gene data show CDR1 as MNHNY and CDR2 as SVGAGI (reference sequence). J was trimmed by 2 bases and V by 5 bases; bases with no gene match: 11. This CDR3 is CASSQTGTSRYTDTQYF. The CDR3 region has the DNA TGTGCCAGCAGTCAAACTGGGACTAGCAGATACACAGATACGCAGTATTTT.

The chain has TRBV29-1 and TRBJ1-5; tentatively, D is TRBD1 (5 bases). The germline V gene has CDR1 SQVTM and CDR2 ANQGSEA. The CDR3 spans 14 residues. Trimming cost V 7 bases and J 2 bases, with 15 bases left between them. CDR3 sequence (DNA): TGCAGCGCAGCGATGGGGCAGGGCAATCAGCCCCAGCATTTT. Protein sequence: CSAAMGQGNQPQHF. Using reference TRBV29-1 and TRBJ1-5 for the parts outside the CDR3, the full variable domain is SAVISQKPSRDICQRGTSLTIQCQVDSQVTMMFWYRQQPGQSLTLIATANQGSEATYESGFVIDKFPISRPNLTFSTLTVSNMSPEDSSIYLCSAAMGQGNQPQHFGDGTRLSIL.